Listed here are 13 T cell receptor beta chains from one sample, sequenced in a study of prognosis after radiotherapy for stage I lung cancer. The authors amplified TCR beta CDR3 from genomic DNA using two-round multiplex PCR. Primers specific to each TRBV and TRBJ gene were used in first-round PCR. TCRdb independently ran MiXCR on the multiplex PCR reads; one entry per CDR3 protein. The sample gives approximately 11,000 distinct CDR3 sequences, approximately 53% of which show up once; 7% is in the top ten. The specimen comprised PBMCs, sampled before or after stereotactic body radiation therapy (not recorded which). The receptors shown here come from a donor aged 50 or older with non-small cell lung cancer.

As for this clonotype: Only one base separates this from a far larger clonotype, so it likely reflects a read error. The gene calls are TRBV6-9 and TRBJ2-5, with TRBD1 identical over 8 bases. Germline CDR1 is MNHGY and CDR2 is SVAAGI. V dropped 3 bases and J dropped 4; count of bases not matched to a gene: 22. The CDR3 has 20 residues. CDR3 sequence (DNA): TGTGCCAGCAGTTACTCAACACCCGTAGGACAGGGCGGAAGGGGAGAGACCCAGTACTTC. Protein: CASSYSTPVGQGGRGETQYF.

By share, this clonotype counts as medium-sized. The V and J genes are TRBV19 and TRBJ2-7; D perhaps matches TRBD2 (5 bases). CDR3 length: 14 amino acids. Trimming cost V 5 bases and J 3 bases, with 14 bases left between them. Germline lookup yields CDR1 LNHDA and CDR2 SQIVND (reference sequence). CDR3 loop: CASSVASSNYEQYF. Written as DNA, the CDR3 is TGTGCCAGTAGTGTAGCTAGCTCAAACTACGAGCAGTACTTC.

On this clonotype: This probably arose from a read error, given a far larger clone one base away. V gene TRBV6-8 combines with J gene TRBJ1-1, with 7 bases that match TRBD1. The CDR3 consists of 14 residues. The germline gives CDR1 MNHGY, CDR2 SAAAGT. V lost 7 bases and J lost 9; bases outside the gene matches: 14. The CDR3 loop is CASKPTGSASQAFF. The CDR3 nucleotides read TGTGCCAGCAAGCCGACAGGGAGCGCCTCTCAAGCTTTCTTT.

This clonotype is medium-sized within its sample. The chain combines TRBV5-5 with TRBJ1-6, with D unclear. V lost 2 bases, J lost 8 bases, and 11 bases lay in between. The V gene's germline CDR1 is SGHKS and CDR2 YYEKEE (reference sequence). CDR3 size: 14 residues. In DNA, the CDR3 is TGTGCCAGCAGCTTAGTCCCTCACGATTCACCCCTCCACTTT. Its protein product is CASSLVPHDSPLHF. The whole variable domain, filled in from reference TRBV5-5 and TRBJ1-6, reads DAGVTQSPTHLIKTRGQQVTLRCSPISGHKSVSWYQQVLGQGPQFIFQYYEKEERGRGNFPDRFSARQFPNYSSELNVNALLLGDSALYLCASSLVPHDSPLHFGNGTRLTVT.

Concerning this clonotype: It may be a read error: a sequence one base away is much more abundant. This sequence joins TRBV6-5 and TRBJ1-2, with TRBD1 identical over 7 bases. The CDR3 runs to 15 residues. Germline CDR1 reads MNHEY; CDR2 reads SVGAGI. V lost 4 bases, J lost 8 bases, and 13 bases stayed unmatched. The CDR3, as DNA: TGTGCCAGCAGTTGCTCGACCGGGACAGTCGGCGGCTACACCTTC. Encoded protein: CASSCSTGTVGGYTF.

This clonotype was detected once. The chain is built from TRBV20-1 and TRBJ1-1; D gene unclear. Germline loops: CDR1 DFQATT, CDR2 SNEGSKA (reference sequence). The CDR3 has 15 amino acids. The V end was cut by 0 bases, the J end by 5 bases, with 16 bases between. The CDR3 region is CSARDRQAAWTEAFF. The CDR3 DNA is TGCAGTGCTAGAGATCGGCAGGCGGCGTGGACTGAAGCTTTCTTT.

This clonotype was detected ten times or more. The chain uses TRBV5-1 and TRBJ2-7; no clear D. Trimming took 2 bases from V and 2 from J, leaving 8 bases between them. The CDR3 has 13 amino acids. The germline V gene encodes CDR1 SGHRS and CDR2 YFSETQ. The CDR3 DNA is TGCGCCAGCAGCTTTGGGTTAGCCTACGAGCAGTACTTC. Protein sequence: CASSFGLAYEQYF. Based on the CDR3 plus reference TRBV5-1 and TRBJ2-7, the full variable domain is KAGVTQTPRYLIKTRGQQVTLSCSPISGHRSVSWYQQTPGQGLQFLFEYFSETQRNKGNFPGRFSGRQFSNSRSEMNVSTLELGDSALYLCASSFGLAYEQYFGPGTRLTVT.

Here the CDR3 reads CASSEFQLGNQPQHF. The DNA for the CDR3 is TGTGCCAGCAGTGAATTCCAGTTGGGCAATCAGCCCCAGCATTTT. The chain combines TRBV6-2 or TRBV6-3 with TRBJ1-5, with D unclear. The germline CDR1 and CDR2 sequences are MNHEY and SVGEGT. This CDR3 comprises 15 residues. V lost 5 bases and J 2 bases, leaving 13 bases between the germline ends.

J is TRBJ1-5 and V is TRBV7-6; the match to TRBD1 covers 7 bases. The CDR3 runs 13 residues. V lost 0 bases to trimming and J lost 8 bases; unmatched junction nucleotides: 1. Germline CDR1 SGHVS, CDR2 FNYEAQ. CDR3 amino acids: CASSLARGEPQHF. The CDR3 DNA sequence: TGTGCCAGCAGCTTAGCCAGGGGGGAGCCCCAGCATTTT.

This clonotype is deemed medium-sized. V usage is TRBV9 and J usage is TRBJ1-4; D uncertain. The CDR3 loop spans 12 amino acids. Trimming took off 3 bases at V and 3 bases at J, with 3 bases between the two ends. CDR1 is SGDLS and CDR2 is YYNGEE in the germline V gene. The CDR3 nucleotides are TGTGCCAGCAGCGGATCTAATGAAAAACTGTTTTTT. Amino acids: CASSGSNEKLFF.

CDR3 amino acids: CASSEGFGTGLNEQFF. In nucleotides, the CDR3 is TGTGCCAGCAGCGAGGGGTTCGGGACAGGACTTAATGAGCAGTTCTTC. The chain uses TRBV25-1 and TRBJ2-1; 8 bases line up with TRBD1. The length of the CDR3 is 16 residues. Germline values: CDR1 MGHDK, CDR2 SYGVNS. Trimming took 6 bases from V and 7 from J; bases not matched to a gene: 14. The entire variable domain, with the rest obtained from reference TRBV25-1 and TRBJ2-1, is as follows: EADIYQTPRYLVIGTGKKITLECSQTMGHDKMYWYQQDPGMELHLIHYSYGVNSTEKGDLSSESTVSRIRTEHFPLTLESARPSHTSQYLCASSEGFGTGLNEQFFGPGTRLTVL.

This clonotype came up once. It is likely a read error: a sequence one base away is far more abundant. V usage is TRBV12-3 or TRBV12-4 and J usage is TRBJ2-1, with 9 bases matching TRBD1. This CDR3 has 15 residues. V shed 7 bases and J 3 bases; nucleotides not matched to a gene: 7. This CDR3 is CASNSGTGRYNEQFF. The CDR3 nucleotides are TGTGCCAGCAACTCCGGGACAGGGCGCTACAATGAGCAGTTCTTC.

CDR3 sequence reads: CASSQTALASYNEQFF. The CDR3 nucleotides read TGTGCCAGCAGTCAGACAGCGTTAGCATCCTACAATGAGCAGTTCTTC. The V gene is TRBV6-1, the J gene TRBJ2-1; tentatively, D is TRBD1 (5 bases). This CDR3 comprises 16 residues. The V gene's germline CDR1 is MNHNS and CDR2 SASEGT. V was trimmed by 5 bases and J by 1 base, leaving 15 bases between them.